These T cell receptor beta chains were read from a single sample in a study of T cell responses to AZD1222 COVID-19 vaccine. TCRdb's table, derived via immunoSEQ multiplex PCR, lists solely in-frame clones and lacks some. Here the sample spans approximately 260,000 clones, 80% to 95% being singletons. Sequencing used peripheral blood, obtained on day 0 of AZD1222 vaccination. These receptors originate from an adult in good health. CDR3s include the opening cysteine and the closing phenylalanine or tryptophan. A D gene is named only where the DNA matches it firmly. Some rows mark clone size as missing; the rest say once, few, many or name a class of expanded clone.

TRBJ2-7 18 NA TRBV9 TRBD2 CASSVRPNQAGRSYEQYF TGTGCCAGCAGCGTGAGACCCAATCAAGCGGGGAGGTCCTACGAGCAGTACTTC
TRBJ2-7 14 NA TRBV28 NA CASRTGSTLYEQYF TGTGCCAGCAGAACAGGGTCCACCCTGTACGAGCAGTACTTC
TRBJ2-3 12 NA TRBV3-1/TRBV3-2 NA CASSQGPYTQYF TGTGCCAGCAGCCAAGGTCCCTATACGCAGTATTTT
TRBJ2-2 16 NA TRBV4-3 NA CASSQGLGKNTGELFF TGCGCCAGCAGCCAAGGCCTAGGGAAGAACACCGGGGAGCTGTTTTTT
TRBJ2-1 13 NA TRBV7-2 NA CASSFGQYNEQFF TGTGCCAGCAGCTTCGGACAGTACAATGAGCAGTTCTTC
TRBJ2-1 16 NA TRBV7-7 TRBD2 CASSPNSGRALNEQFF TGTGCCAGCAGCCCAAATAGCGGGAGGGCCCTCAATGAGCAGTTCTTC
TRBJ2-1 16 NA TRBV27 NA CASSTQRTGRGWEQFF TGTGCCAGCAGTACACAAAGAACGGGACGGGGATGGGAGCAGTTCTTC
TRBJ1-1 17 NA TRBV14 NA CASRGLADRRTDTEAFF TGTGCCAGCAGGGGATTGGCGGACCGGCGGACGGACACTGAAGCTTTCTTT
TRBJ2-7 14 NA TRBV2 NA CASTNSPASYEQYF TGTGCCAGCACCAATAGCCCAGCTTCCTACGAGCAGTACTTC
TRBJ1-5 13 NA TRBV5-8 NA CASSFRGNQPQHF TGTGCCAGCAGCTTCCGGGGGAATCAGCCCCAGCATTTT
TRBJ2-7 15 NA TRBV6-5 TRBD2 CASRALAGVSWEQYF TGTGCCAGCAGGGCACTAGCGGGAGTGTCCTGGGAGCAGTACTTC
TRBJ2-3 13 NA TRBV10-1 NA CASSVTGTDTQYF TGCGCCAGCAGTGTGACCGGCACAGATACGCAGTATTTT
TRBJ1-2 13 once TRBV19 NA CASSKTASYGYTF TGTGCCAGTAGTAAGACGGCTTCATATGGCTACACCTTC
TRBJ1-2 11 NA TRBV20-1 NA CSARASTGYTF TGCAGTGCTAGAGCGTCTACTGGCTACACCTTC
TRBJ1-2 12 NA TRBV7-2 NA CASSLTGGGYTF TGTGCCAGCAGCCTAACTGGGGGGGGCTACACCTTC
TRBJ1-6 16 NA TRBV10-3 NA CAISEGGGQINSPLHF TGTGCCATCAGTGAAGGCGGAGGACAGATTAATTCACCCCTCCACTTT
TRBJ2-2 18 NA TRBV7-6 TRBD2 CASSLGQLAGGQAGELFF TGTGCCAGCAGCTTAGGCCAACTAGCGGGAGGGCAGGCCGGGGAGCTGTTTTTT
TRBJ2-5 14 NA TRBV7-2 TRBD2 CASRGPAGQETQYF TGTGCCAGCAGAGGACCAGCGGGACAAGAGACCCAGTACTTC
TRBJ1-6 14 few TRBV18 NA CASSPRVSSSPLHF TGTGCCAGCTCACCCCGGGTCTCTAGTTCACCCCTCCACTTT